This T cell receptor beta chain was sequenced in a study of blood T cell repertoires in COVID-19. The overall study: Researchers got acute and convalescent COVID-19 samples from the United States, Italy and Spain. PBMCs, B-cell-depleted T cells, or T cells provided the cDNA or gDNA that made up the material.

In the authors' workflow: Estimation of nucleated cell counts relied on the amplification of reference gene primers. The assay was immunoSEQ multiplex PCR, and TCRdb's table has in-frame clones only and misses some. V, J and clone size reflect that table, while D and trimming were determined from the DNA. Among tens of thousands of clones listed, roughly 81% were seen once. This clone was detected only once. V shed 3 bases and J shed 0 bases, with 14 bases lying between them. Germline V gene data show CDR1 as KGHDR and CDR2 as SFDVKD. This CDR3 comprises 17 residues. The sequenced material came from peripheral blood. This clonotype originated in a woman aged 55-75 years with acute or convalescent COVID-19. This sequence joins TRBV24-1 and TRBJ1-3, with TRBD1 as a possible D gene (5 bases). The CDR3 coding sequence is TGTGCCACCAGTGATGCACAAGGGGCTAGCTCTGGAAACACCATATATTTT. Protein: CATSDAQGASSGNTIYF.